This passage covers 4 T cell receptor beta chains from one sample sequenced in a study of OX40 agonist ivuxolimab in advanced cancers. Assay used: immunoSEQ multiplex PCR; TCRdb lists only in-frame clones, some missing. The sample includes about 59,000 clones, around 87% of them seen just once. Sequences were derived from CD4+ or CD8+ T cells sorted from blood, sampled in a trial of the OX40 agonist ivuxolimab. Receptor source: an adult with an advanced solid tumor such as melanoma, head and neck, liver or kidney cancer.

The chain has TRBV30 and TRBJ2-7; no reliable D call. V lost 0 bases to trimming and J lost 6 bases, with 6 bases between them. CDR1 is GTSNPN, CDR2 SVGIG, per germline (reference sequence). This CDR3 is built from 11 residues. CDR3 region: CAWSVGGEQYF. CDR3 DNA sequence: TGTGCCTGGAGTGTAGGTGGCGAGCAGTACTTC.

The chain is built from TRBV5-4 and TRBJ2-4; D not resolved. Deletions cut 4 bases from V and 0 bases from J, with 5 bases between. Germline-derived CDR1 and CDR2 are SGHNT and YYREEE (reference sequence). The CDR3 is 13 amino acids. CDR3 sequence: CASSGEAKNIQYF. The CDR3 bases are TGTGCCAGCAGCGGCGAAGCCAAAAACATTCAGTACTTC.

The chain joins TRBV11-2 to TRBJ2-7; no firm D call. V shed 5 bases and J shed 3 bases, with 11 bases lying between them. In germline, CDR1 is SGHAT, CDR2 FQNNGV. This CDR3 comprises 13 residues. CDR3 coding DNA: TGTGCCAGCAGCAAGGGCCTGGACTACGAGCAGTACTTC. Residues: CASSKGLDYEQYF.

The chain has TRBV11-3 and TRBJ2-7; 9 bases line up with TRBD1. The J segment lost 1 base and the V segment lost 5 bases, leaving 3 bases of the junction unmatched. The CDR3 spans 14 residues. CDR1 is SGHNT, CDR2 YENEEA, per germline. This chain's CDR3 is CASSPGQGSYEQYF. CDR3 nucleotide sequence: TGTGCCAGCAGCCCCGGACAGGGGTCCTACGAGCAGTACTTC.